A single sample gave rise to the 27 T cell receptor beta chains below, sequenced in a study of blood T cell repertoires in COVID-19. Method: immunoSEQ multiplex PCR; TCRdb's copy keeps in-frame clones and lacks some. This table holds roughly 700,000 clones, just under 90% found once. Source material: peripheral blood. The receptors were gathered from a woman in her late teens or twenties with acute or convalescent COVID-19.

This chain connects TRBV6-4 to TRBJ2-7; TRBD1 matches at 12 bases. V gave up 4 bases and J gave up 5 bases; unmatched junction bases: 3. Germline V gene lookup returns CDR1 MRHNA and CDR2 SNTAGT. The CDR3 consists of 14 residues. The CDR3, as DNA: TGTGCCAGCAGTGGGGACAGGGGGCTAAACGAGCAGTACTTC. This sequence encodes CASSGDRGLNEQYF.

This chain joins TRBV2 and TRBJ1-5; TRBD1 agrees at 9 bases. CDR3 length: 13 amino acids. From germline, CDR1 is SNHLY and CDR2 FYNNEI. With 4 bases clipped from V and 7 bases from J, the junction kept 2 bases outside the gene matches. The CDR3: CASSGTGEQPQHF. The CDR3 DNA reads TGTGCCAGCAGTGGGACAGGGGAACAGCCCCAGCATTTT. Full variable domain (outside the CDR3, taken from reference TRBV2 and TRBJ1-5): EPEVTQTPSHQVTQMGQEVILRCVPISNHLYFYWYRQILGQKVEFLVSFYNNEISEKSEIFDDQFSVERPDGSNFTLKIRSTKLEDSAMYFCASSGTGEQPQHFGDGTRLSIL.

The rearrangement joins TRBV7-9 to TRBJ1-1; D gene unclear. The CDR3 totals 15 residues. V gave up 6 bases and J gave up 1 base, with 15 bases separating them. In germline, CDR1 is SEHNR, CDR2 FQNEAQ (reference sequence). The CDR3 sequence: CASSWPGLQNTEAFF. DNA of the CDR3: TGTGCCAGCAGTTGGCCGGGATTACAGAACACTGAAGCTTTCTTT. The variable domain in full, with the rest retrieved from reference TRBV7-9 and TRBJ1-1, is DTGVSQNPRHKITKRGQNVTFRCDPISEHNRLYWYRQTLGQGPEFLTYFQNEAQLEKSRLLSDRFSAERPKGSFSTLEIQRTEQGDSAMYLCASSWPGLQNTEAFFGQGTRLTVV.

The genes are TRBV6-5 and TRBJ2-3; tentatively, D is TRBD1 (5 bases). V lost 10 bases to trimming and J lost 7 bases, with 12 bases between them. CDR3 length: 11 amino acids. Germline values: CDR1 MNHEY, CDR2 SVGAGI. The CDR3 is CATQTVYTQYF. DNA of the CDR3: TGTGCCACCCAGACAGTCTATACGCAGTATTTT.

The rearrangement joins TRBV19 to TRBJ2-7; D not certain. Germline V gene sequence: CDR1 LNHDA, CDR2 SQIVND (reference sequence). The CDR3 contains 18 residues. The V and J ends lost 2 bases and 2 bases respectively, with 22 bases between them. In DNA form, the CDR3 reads TGTGCCAGTAGTATAAAATATTCATCCGGGTCAAGAACCTACGAGCAGTACTTC. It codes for CASSIKYSSGSRTYEQYF.

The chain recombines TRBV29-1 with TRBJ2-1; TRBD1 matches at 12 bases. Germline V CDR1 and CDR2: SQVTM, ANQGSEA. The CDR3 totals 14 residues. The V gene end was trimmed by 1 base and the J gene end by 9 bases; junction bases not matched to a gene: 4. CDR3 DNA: TGCAGCGTTGAAGCCGGGACAGGGGGCAGTGAGCAGTTCTTC. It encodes CSVEAGTGGSEQFF.

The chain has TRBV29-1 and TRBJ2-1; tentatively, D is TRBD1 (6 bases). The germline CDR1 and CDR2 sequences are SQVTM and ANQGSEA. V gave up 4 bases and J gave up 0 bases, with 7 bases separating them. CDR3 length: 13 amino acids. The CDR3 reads CSVGGGSYNEQFF. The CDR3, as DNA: TGCAGCGTTGGAGGGGGCTCCTACAATGAGCAGTTCTTC.

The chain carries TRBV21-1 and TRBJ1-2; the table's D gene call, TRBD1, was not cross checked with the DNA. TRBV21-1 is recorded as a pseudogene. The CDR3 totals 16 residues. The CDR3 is CASSKEGWAVRRGYTF. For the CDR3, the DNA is TGTGCCAGCAGCAAAGAGGGGTGGGCAGTTCGACGCGGCTACACCTTC.

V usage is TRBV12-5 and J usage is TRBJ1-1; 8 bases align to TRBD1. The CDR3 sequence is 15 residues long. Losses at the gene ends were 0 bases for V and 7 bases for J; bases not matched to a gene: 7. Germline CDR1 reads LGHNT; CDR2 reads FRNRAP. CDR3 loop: CASGLVVSGTGEAFF. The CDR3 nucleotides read TGTGCTAGTGGTTTGGTGGTAAGCGGGACAGGTGAAGCTTTCTTT. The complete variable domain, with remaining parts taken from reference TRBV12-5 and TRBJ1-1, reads DARVTQTPRHKVTEMGQEVTMRCQPILGHNTVFWYRQTMMQGLELLAYFRNRAPLDDSGMPKDRFSAEMPDATLATLKIQPSEPRDSAVYFCASGLVVSGTGEAFFGQGTRLTVV.

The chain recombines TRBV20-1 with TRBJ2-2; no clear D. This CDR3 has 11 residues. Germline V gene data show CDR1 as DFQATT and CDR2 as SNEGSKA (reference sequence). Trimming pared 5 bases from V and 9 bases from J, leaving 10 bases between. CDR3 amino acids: CSAEVDRELFF. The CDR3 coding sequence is TGCAGTGCTGAGGTTGATCGGGAGCTGTTTTTT.

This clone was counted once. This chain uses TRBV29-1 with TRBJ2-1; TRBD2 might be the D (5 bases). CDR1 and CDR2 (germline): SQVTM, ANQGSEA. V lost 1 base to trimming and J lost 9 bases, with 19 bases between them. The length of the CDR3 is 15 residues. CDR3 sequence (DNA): TGCAGCGTTGAAGTAGTACTAGTAGGGATGAGTGAGCAGTTCTTC. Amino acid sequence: CSVEVVLVGMSEQFF.

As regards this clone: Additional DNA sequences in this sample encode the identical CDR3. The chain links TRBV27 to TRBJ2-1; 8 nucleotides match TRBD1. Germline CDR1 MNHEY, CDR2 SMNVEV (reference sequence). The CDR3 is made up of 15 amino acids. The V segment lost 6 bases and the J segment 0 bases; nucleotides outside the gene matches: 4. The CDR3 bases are TGTGCCAGCAGACGGACAGGGAGCTCCTACAATGAGCAGTTCTTC. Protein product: CASRRTGSSYNEQFF.

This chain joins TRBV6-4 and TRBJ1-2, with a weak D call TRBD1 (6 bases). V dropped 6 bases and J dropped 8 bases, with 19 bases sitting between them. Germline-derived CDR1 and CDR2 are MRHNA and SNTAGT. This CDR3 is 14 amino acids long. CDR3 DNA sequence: TGTGCCAGCAGGCCAGCCTCAGGGGCGCGGGGCTACACCTTC. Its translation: CASRPASGARGYTF.

CDR3 DNA: TGCAGTGCTAGTATCCGAGGAACACAGCATTTT. Protein product: CSASIRGTQHF. The chain employs TRBV20-1 and TRBJ1-5; D unclear. With 3 bases removed from V and 13 bases from J, the gap between germline ends came to 13 bases. The CDR3 runs to 11 residues. Germline lookup yields CDR1 DFQATT and CDR2 SNEGSKA (reference sequence).

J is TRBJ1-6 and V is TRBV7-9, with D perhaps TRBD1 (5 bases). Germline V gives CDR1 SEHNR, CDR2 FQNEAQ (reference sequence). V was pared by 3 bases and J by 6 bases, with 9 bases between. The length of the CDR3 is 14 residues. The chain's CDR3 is CASSFLGGNSPLHF. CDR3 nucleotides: TGTGCCAGCAGCTTTTTGGGGGGTAATTCACCCCTCCACTTT.

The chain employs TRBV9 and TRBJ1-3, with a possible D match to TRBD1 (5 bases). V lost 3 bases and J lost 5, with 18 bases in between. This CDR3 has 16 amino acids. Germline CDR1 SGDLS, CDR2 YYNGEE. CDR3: CASSGGSGGLRNTIYF. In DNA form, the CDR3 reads TGTGCCAGCAGCGGGGGCTCGGGGGGTTTAAGAAACACCATATATTTT.

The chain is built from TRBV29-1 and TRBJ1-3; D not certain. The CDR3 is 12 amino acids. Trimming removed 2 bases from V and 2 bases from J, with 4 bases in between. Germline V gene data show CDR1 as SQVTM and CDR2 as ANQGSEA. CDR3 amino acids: CSVETAGNTIYF. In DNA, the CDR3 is TGCAGCGTTGAAACAGCTGGAAACACCATATATTTT.

CDR3 coding DNA: TGTGCCAGCAGTTTCCTCAACAGGGGCGCTGAAGCTTTCTTT. It translates to CASSFLNRGAEAFF. J is TRBJ1-1 and V is TRBV28; TRBD1 matches at 7 bases. Germline V CDR1 and CDR2: MDHEN, SYDVKM. This CDR3 is built from 14 residues. V gave up 3 bases and J gave up 6 bases; unmatched junction bases: 7.

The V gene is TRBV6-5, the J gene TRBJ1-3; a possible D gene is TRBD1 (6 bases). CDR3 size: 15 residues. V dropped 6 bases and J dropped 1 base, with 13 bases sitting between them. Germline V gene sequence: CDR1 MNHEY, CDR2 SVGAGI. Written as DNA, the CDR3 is TGTGCCAGCAGATCTGGACAGCTTTCTGGAAACACCATATATTTT. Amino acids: CASRSGQLSGNTIYF.

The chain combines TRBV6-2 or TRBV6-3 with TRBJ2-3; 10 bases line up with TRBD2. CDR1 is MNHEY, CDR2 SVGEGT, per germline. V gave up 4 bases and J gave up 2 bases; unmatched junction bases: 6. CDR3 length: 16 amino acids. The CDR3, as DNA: TGTGCCAGCAGTTCCTTAGCGGGGGGCCTCACAGATACGCAGTATTTT. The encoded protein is CASSSLAGGLTDTQYF.

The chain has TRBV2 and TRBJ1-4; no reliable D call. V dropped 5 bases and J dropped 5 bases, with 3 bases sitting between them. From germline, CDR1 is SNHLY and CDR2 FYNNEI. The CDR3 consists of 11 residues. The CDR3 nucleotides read TGTGCCAGCAGTCTAAATGAAAAACTGTTTTTT. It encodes CASSLNEKLFF.

The CDR3 is CASSLRLQGNGYTF. The CDR3 coding sequence is TGTGCCAGCAGCTTACGCCTCCAGGGGAATGGCTACACCTTC. The gene calls are TRBV7-2 and TRBJ1-2; TRBD1 is a possible D gene (6 bases). Germline V CDR1 and CDR2: SGHTA, FQGNSA. The CDR3 totals 14 residues. V was cut by 2 bases and J by 6 bases, with 13 bases left in between.

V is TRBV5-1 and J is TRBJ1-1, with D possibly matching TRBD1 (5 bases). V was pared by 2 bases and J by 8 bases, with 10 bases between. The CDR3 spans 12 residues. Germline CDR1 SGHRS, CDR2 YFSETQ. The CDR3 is CASSFAGDEAFF. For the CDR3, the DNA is TGCGCCAGCAGCTTCGCGGGGGACGAAGCTTTCTTT.

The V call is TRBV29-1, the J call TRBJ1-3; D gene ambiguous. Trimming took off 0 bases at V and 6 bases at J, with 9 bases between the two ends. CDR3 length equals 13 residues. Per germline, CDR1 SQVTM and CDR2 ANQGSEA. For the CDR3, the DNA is TGCAGCGTTGAAGATGGGCTCTTAAACACCATATATTTT. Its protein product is CSVEDGLLNTIYF.

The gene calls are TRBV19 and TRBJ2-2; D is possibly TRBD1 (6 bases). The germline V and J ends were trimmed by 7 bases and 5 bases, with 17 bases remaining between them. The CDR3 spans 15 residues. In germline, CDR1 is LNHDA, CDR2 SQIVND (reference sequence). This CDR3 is CASTSIKGDTGELFF. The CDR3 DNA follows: TGTGCCAGTACCAGCATAAAGGGGGATACCGGGGAGCTGTTTTTT.

The CDR3 reads CASALGGIEQFF. CDR3 DNA sequence: TGTGCCAGCGCCCTGGGGGGAATAGAGCAGTTCTTC. V usage is TRBV12-3 or TRBV12-4 and J usage is TRBJ2-1; tentatively, D is TRBD2 (6 bases). The ends were cut back, 8 bases at V and 10 bases at J, with 15 bases in the middle. The CDR3 extends over 12 amino acids.

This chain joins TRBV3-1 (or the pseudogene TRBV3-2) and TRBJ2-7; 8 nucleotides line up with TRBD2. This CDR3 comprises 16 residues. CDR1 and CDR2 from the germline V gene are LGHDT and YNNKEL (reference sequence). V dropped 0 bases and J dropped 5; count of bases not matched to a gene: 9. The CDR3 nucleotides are TGTGCCAGCAGCCAAGATCTAGGCGGGGGGTCCCACGAGCAGTACTTC. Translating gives CASSQDLGGGSHEQYF.